A single sample gave rise to the 27 T cell receptor beta chains below, sequenced in a study of cytomegalovirus exposure and HLA in healthy donors. The PCR had 60 Vbeta and 13 Jbeta primers. Generated by immunoSEQ multiplex PCR, the TCRdb table keeps only in-frame clones and is missing some. The table lists over 130,000 clones, 65% to 85% of them singletons. The sequenced material came from PBMCs. Receptors originate from a male donor in good health and CMV-seronegative.

The V gene is TRBV27, the J gene TRBJ2-3, with TRBD2 matching over 12 bases. The CDR3 has 16 amino acids. Germline assignment: CDR1 MNHEY and CDR2 SMNVEV (reference sequence). V gave up 5 bases and J gave up 4 bases; unmatched junction bases: 7. CDR3 sequence reads: CASSVLAGGGADTQYF. CDR3 sequence (DNA): TGTGCCAGCAGTGTACTAGCGGGAGGAGGAGCAGATACGCAGTATTTT.

The V gene is TRBV27, the J gene TRBJ2-2; TRBD2 agrees at 11 bases. Germline V gene sequence: CDR1 MNHEY, CDR2 SMNVEV (reference sequence). The J segment lost 2 bases and the V segment lost 6 bases, leaving 8 bases of the junction unmatched. CDR3 length equals 17 residues. For the CDR3, the DNA is TGTGCCAGCAGCCTAATAGCGGGGGGGATAAACACCGGGGAGCTGTTTTTT. Protein: CASSLIAGGINTGELFF.

This clone was observed a single time. The rearrangement links TRBV5-6 to TRBJ1-1; TRBD1 matches 7 bases. The CDR3 has 12 residues. The V gene's germline CDR1 is SGHDT and CDR2 YYEEEE. V lost 4 bases and J lost 7; bases outside the gene matches: 4. DNA for the CDR3: TGTGCCAGCAGCACGGACAGGCGTGAAGCTTTCTTT. Its protein is CASSTDRREAFF.

This clone was found a few times. The chain couples TRBV10-3 to TRBJ1-3; 7 bases align to TRBD1. CDR1 and CDR2 (germline): ENHRY, SYGVKD. This CDR3 has 16 amino acids. The CDR3 coding sequence is TGTGGGCGATCCGAGGGGGCTCCTAACTCTGGAAACACCATATATTTT. This sequence encodes CGRSEGAPNSGNTIYF.

The chain combines TRBV15 with TRBJ2-1, with 9 bases lining up with TRBD1. Trimming cost V 8 bases and J 1 base; bases outside gene matches: 18. The CDR3 spans 19 residues. Per germline, CDR1 LNHNV and CDR2 YYDKDF (reference sequence). CDR3 loop: CATAPSQGARGLSYNEQFF. The CDR3 DNA follows: TGTGCCACCGCCCCCTCACAGGGGGCCAGGGGACTATCCTACAATGAGCAGTTCTTC.

The rearrangement links TRBV7-8 to TRBJ2-1, with D unresolved. CDR3 length: 13 residues. Germline CDR1 is SGHVS and CDR2 is FQNEAQ. Trimming took off 1 base at V and 3 bases at J, with 4 bases between the two ends. The CDR3: CASSLVVYNEQFF. CDR3 bases: TGTGCCAGCAGCTTAGTAGTCTACAATGAGCAGTTCTTC.

The chain joins TRBV4-3 to TRBJ2-5; 9 bases map to TRBD2. The end of the DNA fits TRBJ2-7 better, so the J call may be wrong. CDR1 is LGHNA and CDR2 is YSLEER in the germline V gene. CDR3 size: 15 residues. The chain's CDR3 is CASSQRTSAFHEQYF. The CDR3 nucleotides are TGCGCCAGCAGCCAACGGACTAGCGCTTTCCACGAGCAGTACTTC.

J is TRBJ2-1 and V is TRBV9; 7 nucleotides line up with TRBD1. J was trimmed by 5 bases and V by 6 bases; bases with no gene match: 11. The germline V gene has CDR1 SGDLS and CDR2 YYNGEE. The CDR3 totals 15 residues. The CDR3 region is CASNIVGDSHNEQFF. In DNA, the CDR3 is TGTGCCAGCAATATTGTCGGGGACAGCCACAATGAGCAGTTCTTC.

The V and J genes are TRBV5-1 and TRBJ1-1; 7 bases align to TRBD1. The V and J ends lost 5 bases and 12 bases, in that order; junction bases with no gene match: 19. Looked up from germline, CDR1 is SGHRS and CDR2 is YFSETQ. The CDR3 has 15 amino acids. The CDR3 DNA sequence: TGCGCCAGCAGTTTTACAGGGGTCCCCGGCGGGTGGACTTTCTTT. Protein sequence: CASSFTGVPGGWTFF.

CDR3 loop: CASANPGLAVTEQYF. CDR3 sequence (DNA): TGTGCCAGCGCCAATCCGGGACTAGCGGTGACCGAGCAGTACTTC. The gene calls are TRBV11-2 and TRBJ2-7; the match to TRBD2 covers 11 bases. The CDR3 is 15 residues long. Germline CDR1 is SGHAT and CDR2 is FQNNGV. Trimming took 8 bases from V and 6 from J; bases not matched to a gene: 12.

This clone was counted a single time. The genes are TRBV4-1 and TRBJ2-3; D might be TRBD2 (6 bases). V shed 1 base and J shed 0 bases, with 17 bases lying between them. CDR3 length: 18 residues. The germline gives CDR1 MGHRA, CDR2 YSYEKL. The CDR3 loop is CASSQGYAGLASTDTQYF. The CDR3 bases are TGCGCCAGCAGCCAAGGGTATGCGGGACTCGCTAGCACAGATACGCAGTATTTT.

This clone was counted once. The chain couples TRBV9 to TRBJ1-1; D not resolved. The ends were cut back, 0 bases at V and 1 base at J, with 7 bases in the middle. This CDR3 comprises 14 residues. Germline loops: CDR1 SGDLS, CDR2 YYNGEE. The CDR3 DNA is TGTGCCAGCAGCGTAGTTCAGAAGAACACTGAAGCTTTCTTT. This encodes CASSVVQKNTEAFF.

V usage is TRBV21-1 and J usage is TRBJ1-5; the table's D call of TRBD1 was not tested on the DNA. TRBV21-1 is shown as a pseudogene. The CDR3 consists of 15 residues. In DNA form, the CDR3 reads TGTGCCAGCAGCACACTACCACAGGGGTATCAGCCCCAGCATTTT. Its protein product is CASSTLPQGYQPQHF.

This clone was seen once. The chain employs TRBV5-1 and TRBJ2-1; TRBD2 matches at 9 bases. The CDR3 extends over 13 amino acids. V gave up 4 bases and J gave up 9 bases; unmatched junction bases: 5. Germline V lookup: CDR1 SGHRS, CDR2 YFSETQ. DNA for the CDR3: TGCGCCAGCAGCGGTAGCGGGAGACCTGAGCAGTTCTTC. As protein: CASSGSGRPEQFF.

The chain links TRBV28 to TRBJ1-1; 7 bases line up with TRBD1. The CDR3 loop spans 20 amino acids. Germline CDR1 is MDHEN and CDR2 is SYDVKM. The J segment lost 3 bases and the V segment lost 3 bases, leaving 22 bases of the junction unmatched. The CDR3 loop reads CASSFLPIAGTDTGDTEAFF. In DNA form, the CDR3 reads TGTGCCAGCAGTTTCCTGCCCATTGCTGGGACAGACACGGGGGACACTGAAGCTTTCTTT.

The chain recombines TRBV5-6 with TRBJ2-7; 11 bases match TRBD2. The germline CDR1 and CDR2 sequences are SGHDT and YYEEEE. J was trimmed by 3 bases and V by 5 bases; bases with no gene match: 4. The length of the CDR3 is 14 residues. The CDR3, as DNA: TGTGCCAGCAGTGCCGGGACTAGCGGCTACGAGCAGTACTTC. Translated: CASSAGTSGYEQYF.

The V gene is TRBV6-5, the J gene TRBJ2-5, with D perhaps matching TRBD1 (5 bases). In germline, CDR1 is MNHEY, CDR2 SVGAGI. There are 12 residues in the CDR3. V dropped 6 bases and J dropped 7 bases, with 12 bases sitting between them. The CDR3 sequence: CASSLGTGTQYF. Written as DNA, the CDR3 is TGTGCCAGCAGCCTCGGAACAGGGACCCAGTACTTC.

This clone was detected only a few times. The chain is built from TRBV28 and TRBJ2-1; 9 bases are shared with TRBD2. The V gene's germline CDR1 is MDHEN and CDR2 SYDVKM. The V segment lost 5 bases and the J segment 4 bases; nucleotides outside the gene matches: 3. The CDR3 runs 14 residues. The CDR3 DNA sequence: TGTGCCAGCAGTCGACTAGCGGATTACAATGAGCAGTTCTTC. Protein sequence: CASSRLADYNEQFF.

The rearrangement uses TRBV27 and TRBJ2-7; 10 nucleotides match TRBD2. The germline V gene has CDR1 MNHEY and CDR2 SMNVEV (reference sequence). V was clipped by 8 bases and J by 2 bases; unmatched bases: 3. This CDR3 comprises 13 residues. As DNA, the CDR3 is TGTGCCAGCCGGACTAGCGGAGCCTACGAGCAGTACTTC. This encodes CASRTSGAYEQYF.

The chain combines TRBV27 with TRBJ2-5; D ambiguous. CDR3 length: 11 amino acids. V was pared by 3 bases and J by 5 bases, with 4 bases between. The germline gives CDR1 MNHEY, CDR2 SMNVEV (reference sequence). CDR3 sequence reads: CASSFLETQYF. CDR3 nucleotide sequence: TGTGCCAGCAGTTTTCTGGAGACCCAGTACTTC.

The chain joins TRBV27 to TRBJ2-7; TRBD1 is a possible D gene (7 bases). Germline-derived CDR1 and CDR2 are MNHEY and SMNVEV (reference sequence). There are 13 residues in the CDR3. V dropped 6 bases and J dropped 3 bases, with 12 bases sitting between them. CDR3 DNA: TGTGCCAGCAGCCCAGGGGGGATCTACGAGCAGTACTTC. It encodes CASSPGGIYEQYF.

This chain connects TRBV27 to TRBJ2-3; D gene unclear. Germline V gene data show CDR1 as MNHEY and CDR2 as SMNVEV (reference sequence). The CDR3 loop spans 14 amino acids. The V and J ends lost 4 bases and 1 base respectively, with 9 bases between them. In nucleotides, the CDR3 is TGTGCCAGCAGTTCCCGACTTGGCACAGATACGCAGTATTTT. Translating it yields CASSSRLGTDTQYF.

The genes are TRBV7-2 and TRBJ2-5, with 10 bases matching TRBD1. The CDR3 sequence is 18 residues long. The V and J ends lost 5 bases and 2 bases, in that order; junction bases with no gene match: 14. The V gene's germline CDR1 is SGHTA and CDR2 FQGNSA. This CDR3 reads CASSHRQGAKPLQETQYF. The CDR3 nucleotides are TGTGCCAGCAGCCACAGACAGGGGGCGAAACCCTTACAAGAGACCCAGTACTTC.

The rearrangement links TRBV4-3 to TRBJ2-3; 9 nucleotides align to TRBD2. Germline values: CDR1 LGHNA, CDR2 YSLEER. V shed 0 bases and J 5 bases; nucleotides not matched to a gene: 9. This CDR3 is built from 17 residues. CDR3 nucleotides: TGCGCCAGCAGCCAAGATGGTCGCGGGAGGGCCTTAGATACGCAGTATTTT. This sequence encodes CASSQDGRGRALDTQYF.

The CDR3 loop reads CASSNLSVRGGETQYF. The DNA of the CDR3 is TGTGCCAGCAGCAACCTTAGTGTACGGGGGGGAGAGACCCAGTACTTC. This chain joins TRBV7-8 and TRBJ2-5; TRBD2 aligns across 8 bases. V shed 5 bases and J 4 bases; nucleotides not matched to a gene: 12. From germline, CDR1 is SGHVS and CDR2 FQNEAQ. This CDR3 is built from 16 residues.

The chain links TRBV28 to TRBJ2-3; D perhaps matches TRBD1 (7 bases). Per the germline V gene, CDR1 is MDHEN and CDR2 is SYDVKM. This CDR3 has 13 residues. The V end lost 4 bases, the J end lost 6 bases, and 11 bases lay between the germline ends. DNA for the CDR3: TGTGCCAGCAGTTCCCAGGGGGGCGATACGCAGTATTTT. It specifies CASSSQGGDTQYF.

The gene calls are TRBV7-3 and TRBJ1-2; 8 nucleotides match TRBD1. The V gene end was trimmed by 5 bases and the J gene end by 8 bases; junction bases not matched to a gene: 13. The CDR3 totals 15 residues. From germline, CDR1 is SGHTA and CDR2 FQGTGA. The CDR3 coding sequence is TGTGCCAGCAGCCTCGGGCTTGGACAGGGAGGAGGCTACACCTTC. This translates into CASSLGLGQGGGYTF. Drawing the rest from reference TRBV7-3 and TRBJ1-2, the complete variable domain is GAGVSQTPSNKVTEKGKYVELRCDPISGHTALYWYRQSLGQGPEFLIYFQGTGAADDSGLPNDRFFAVRPEGSVSTLKIQRTERGDSAVYLCASSLGLGQGGGYTFGSGTRLTVV.